Listed here are 21 T cell receptor beta chains from one sample, sequenced in a study of blood T cell repertoires in COVID-19 (dated by TCRdb to about 2020). The protocol used for the library was the immunoSEQ multiplex PCR assay. In its TCRdb copy, this immuneACCESS table keeps in-frame sequences only and misses some clones. Where compared with another copy, unresolved V genes explain less than half of these, and the others have no known cause. The table for this sample lists about 210,000 clones; 84% of them were counted only once. Of the sample, 7.6% is held by the ten largest clones. The material sequenced was peripheral blood. The receptors were sampled from a woman in her 50s with active or convalescent COVID-19.

This clone occurred a few times. The chain uses TRBV2 and TRBJ2-2, with D hard to call. Trimming shortened V by 8 bases and J by 0 bases, and 16 bases separated the two germline ends. Germline V gene lookup returns CDR1 SNHLY and CDR2 FYNNEI. This CDR3 has 16 residues. The CDR3 coding sequence is TGTGCCAGCGGGCCCCGCGCCGAAACGAACACCGGGGAGCTGTTTTTT. It codes for CASGPRAETNTGELFF.

This clone has just one count. The V and J genes are TRBV5-5 and TRBJ2-7; 9 bases align to TRBD1. V trimming: 2 bases; J trimming: 2 bases; junction bases outside the gene matches: 14. Germline CDR1 is SGHKS and CDR2 is YYEKEE (reference sequence). The CDR3 has 18 amino acids. The CDR3 bases are TGTGCCAGCAGCTTTAATCGTGGAGTCGGGACAGGGACCTACGAGCAGTACGTC. It is translated as CASSFNRGVGTGTYEQYV.

This chain connects TRBV6-1 to TRBJ1-5; TRBD1 aligns across 10 bases. The CDR3 covers 19 residues. Germline CDR1 reads MNHNS; CDR2 reads SASEGT. Unmatched junction bases numbered 16, after V lost 0 bases and J lost 8 bases. CDR3 sequence reads: CASSEAGTGVTRARKPQHF. DNA for the CDR3: TGTGCCAGCAGTGAAGCAGGGACAGGGGTAACAAGGGCCAGGAAGCCCCAGCATTTT.

The chain has TRBV7-9 and TRBJ2-7; 11 nucleotides line up with TRBD2. V gave up 5 bases and J gave up 4 bases; unmatched junction bases: 13. The CDR3 is 17 residues long. The germline V gene has CDR1 SEHNR and CDR2 FQNEAQ (reference sequence). The CDR3 coding sequence is TGTGCCAGCAGCCGCGGGACTAGCGGTGTCGTATATTACGAGCAGTACTTC. Protein sequence: CASSRGTSGVVYYEQYF.

This rearrangement joins TRBV9 to TRBJ1-2, with TRBD1 identical over 9 bases. The CDR3 sequence is 14 residues long. The germline V gene has CDR1 SGDLS and CDR2 YYNGEE. Trimming took 4 bases from V and 8 from J; bases not matched to a gene: 9. CDR3 in DNA: TGTGCCAGCAGCCCACTGGACAGGGGAGGCGGCTACACCTTC. Translated, it gives CASSPLDRGGGYTF.

The J gene is TRBJ1-2, the V gene TRBV2, with D maybe TRBD1 (5 bases). Germline lookup yields CDR1 SNHLY and CDR2 FYNNEI. Trimming cost V 4 bases and J 7 bases, with 16 bases left between them. The CDR3 covers 14 residues. The CDR3 is CASSVLQGLGGYTF. CDR3 nucleotides: TGTGCCAGCAGTGTTCTTCAGGGTTTGGGTGGCTACACCTTC.

This chain links TRBV11-2 with TRBJ2-3; a possible D gene is TRBD2 (6 bases). V lost 6 bases and J lost 1, with 14 bases in between. Looked up from germline, CDR1 is SGHAT and CDR2 is FQNNGV. This CDR3 comprises 15 residues. CDR3 in DNA: TGTGCCAGCAGTACCGGGAGCGTGGGCACAGATACGCAGTATTTT. It is translated as CASSTGSVGTDTQYF.

The chain has TRBV29-1 and TRBJ2-4, with 7 bases lining up with TRBD1. With V trimmed by 8 bases and J by 7 bases, 11 bases remained unmatched. The length of the CDR3 is 13 residues. CDR1 is SQVTM, CDR2 ANQGSEA, per germline. The CDR3 loop is CSTLREGANIQYF. The CDR3 DNA is TGCAGCACCTTGAGAGAGGGGGCCAACATTCAGTACTTC.

The chain couples TRBV6-5 to TRBJ1-2; the match to TRBD1 covers 9 bases. V lost 6 bases, J lost 8 bases, and 13 bases stayed unmatched. Germline assignment: CDR1 MNHEY and CDR2 SVGAGI. This CDR3 has 15 amino acids. CDR3: CASSATGTGSLGYTF. CDR3 nucleotides: TGTGCCAGCAGCGCAACCGGGACAGGGTCCCTAGGCTACACCTTC.

The rearrangement joins TRBV19 to TRBJ1-5; D is unresolved. Trimming pared 4 bases from V and 6 bases from J, leaving 13 bases between. The CDR3 totals 14 residues. Germline CDR1 and CDR2: LNHDA and SQIVND (reference sequence). For the CDR3, the DNA is TGTGCCAGTAGTACAGGTCTCGTTGGTCAGCCCCAGCATTTT. Translating it yields CASSTGLVGQPQHF.

The chain couples TRBV12-5 to TRBJ1-4; D uncertain. The CDR3 runs to 16 residues. V lost 1 base, J lost 3 bases, and 12 bases lay in between. CDR1 LGHNT and CDR2 FRNRAP come from the germline V gene. This chain's CDR3 is CASGLALQWSNEKLFF. CDR3 nucleotides: TGTGCTAGTGGTTTGGCCCTCCAGTGGTCTAATGAAAAACTGTTTTTT. Full variable domain (rest looked up from reference TRBV12-5 and TRBJ1-4): DARVTQTPRHKVTEMGQEVTMRCQPILGHNTVFWYRQTMMQGLELLAYFRNRAPLDDSGMPKDRFSAEMPDATLATLKIQPSEPRDSAVYFCASGLALQWSNEKLFFGSGTQLSVL.

The CDR3 DNA is TGTGCCAGCAGTGGGACTTCCAGGGGGATCGGCAATCAGCCCCAGCATTTT. It encodes CASSGTSRGIGNQPQHF. The rearrangement links TRBV2 to TRBJ1-5; 7 bases map to TRBD1. Per germline, CDR1 SNHLY and CDR2 FYNNEI. The CDR3 has 17 residues. Losses at the gene ends were 4 bases for V and 2 bases for J; bases not matched to a gene: 11.

The V and J genes are TRBV29-1 and TRBJ2-7; possibly TRBD2 for D (6 bases). The V end lost 5 bases, the J end lost 1 base, and 12 bases lay between the germline ends. Germline V gives CDR1 SQVTM, CDR2 ANQGSEA. CDR3 length: 13 amino acids. In nucleotides, the CDR3 is TGCAGCGTTACCCCGGGAGCTTCCTACGAGCAGTACTTC. Protein: CSVTPGASYEQYF.

The rearrangement links TRBV28 to TRBJ2-1; TRBD2 matches 9 bases. Germline CDR1 is MDHEN and CDR2 is SYDVKM. The ends lost 6 bases at V and 7 bases at J; junction bases unmatched: 16. The CDR3 runs 17 residues. Here the CDR3 reads CASSRGGAATSGNEQFF. CDR3 in DNA: TGTGCCAGCAGCCGTGGGGGAGCCGCGACTAGCGGTAATGAGCAGTTCTTC.

J is TRBJ2-2 and V is TRBV6-5; 7 bases line up with TRBD2. Germline V CDR1 and CDR2: MNHEY, SVGAGI. J was trimmed by 7 bases and V by 7 bases; bases with no gene match: 9. The CDR3 is 14 amino acids. The CDR3 region has the DNA TGTGCCAGCAATGCGGCGGGGAGGGTCGGGGAGCTGTTTTTT. Translated: CASNAAGRVGELFF.

The rearrangement joins TRBV5-6 to TRBJ1-4, with unresolved D. The CDR3 loop spans 14 amino acids. In germline, CDR1 is SGHDT, CDR2 YYEEEE. The germline V and J ends were trimmed by 0 bases and 8 bases, with 11 bases remaining between them. This CDR3 is CASSLVAAGEKLFF. As DNA, the CDR3 is TGTGCCAGCAGCTTGGTGGCCGCGGGGGAAAAACTGTTTTTT.

The rearrangement links TRBV6-5 to TRBJ1-1, with D unclear. V lost 6 bases, J lost 1 base, and 9 bases lay in between. This CDR3 comprises 13 residues. In germline, CDR1 is MNHEY, CDR2 SVGAGI. The CDR3 nucleotides read TGTGCCAGCAGCAACACACGGAACACTGAAGCTTTCTTT. It is translated as CASSNTRNTEAFF.

This clone was counted between two and nine times. This sample includes further DNA sequences coding for the same CDR3. The chain couples TRBV5-1 to TRBJ1-5, with 8 bases matching TRBD1. The CDR3 loop spans 14 amino acids. CDR1 is SGHRS, CDR2 YFSETQ, per germline. V lost 3 bases and J lost 4; bases outside the gene matches: 3. CDR3: CASSSGQGNQPQHF. The DNA for the CDR3 is TGCGCCAGCAGCTCCGGACAGGGAAATCAGCCCCAGCATTTT.

The chain is built from TRBV10-3 and TRBJ1-4; no firm D call. V shed 0 bases and J shed 7 bases, with 12 bases lying between them. Per the germline V gene, CDR1 is ENHRY and CDR2 is SYGVKD. The CDR3 is 15 residues long. The chain's CDR3 is CAISESKRQLEKLFF. CDR3 DNA: TGTGCCATCAGTGAGTCTAAGAGACAACTTGAAAAACTGTTTTTT.

This chain joins TRBV2 and TRBJ2-3; no clear D gene. Per germline, CDR1 SNHLY and CDR2 FYNNEI. The CDR3 runs 11 residues. Between the trimmed V and J ends, which lost 6 bases and 6 bases, there was a span of 7 bases. CDR3 in DNA: TGTGCCAGCAGCGTACTGGATACGCAGTATTTT. Its protein is CASSVLDTQYF.

The chain uses TRBV25-1 and TRBJ1-4, with D possibly TRBD1 on 6 matching bases. The CDR3 consists of 15 residues. CDR1 and CDR2 from the germline V gene are MGHDK and SYGVNS. V dropped 8 bases and J dropped 3 bases, with 16 bases sitting between them. As DNA, the CDR3 is TGTGCCAGCTCCTCGCGGGGGCGGTCTAATGAAAAACTGTTTTTT. Its protein is CASSSRGRSNEKLFF.